This T cell receptor beta chain stems from a study of control samples from healthy donors and cancer patients. V was clipped by 2 bases and J by 1 base, with 15 bases between them. CDR3 length: 16 residues. CDR1 and CDR2 from the germline V gene are MNHNS and SASEGT. This clone was seen a single time. Some clones are missing from TCRdb's copy, which holds only in-frame ones; the method was immunoSEQ multiplex PCR. Here the sample spans under 30,000 clones, over 75% being singletons. Sequencing was done on a sample of PBMCs. This receptor was identified in a woman aged 55-70 years with head and neck cancer. The genes are TRBV6-1 and TRBJ2-7; possible D gene TRBD1, 6 bases. CDR3 sequence reads: CASSEPGQTGSYEQYF. Written as DNA, the CDR3 is TGTGCCAGCAGTGAACCAGGACAGACTGGGTCCTACGAGCAGTACTTC.